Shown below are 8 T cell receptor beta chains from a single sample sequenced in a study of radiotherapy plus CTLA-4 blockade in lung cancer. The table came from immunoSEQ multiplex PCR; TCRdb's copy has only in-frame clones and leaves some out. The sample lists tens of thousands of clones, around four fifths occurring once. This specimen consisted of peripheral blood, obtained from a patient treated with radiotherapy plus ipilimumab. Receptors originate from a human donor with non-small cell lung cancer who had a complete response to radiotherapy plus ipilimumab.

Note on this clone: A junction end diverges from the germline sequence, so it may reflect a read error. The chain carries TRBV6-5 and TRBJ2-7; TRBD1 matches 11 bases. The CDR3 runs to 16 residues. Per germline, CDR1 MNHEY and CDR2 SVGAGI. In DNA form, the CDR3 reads TGTGTCAGCAGTTACTTACTCGGGACAGGGGGGAGCGAGCAGTACTTC. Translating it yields CVSSYLLGTGGSEQYF.

CDR3 DNA: TGCGCCAGCAGCCGCCGAGAGGTCCTGGGGACTGAAGCTTTCTTT. The encoded protein is CASSRREVLGTEAFF. The gene calls are TRBV4-1 and TRBJ1-1; D is uncertain. V was cut by 4 bases and J by 5 bases, with 17 bases left in between. CDR1 is MGHRA and CDR2 is YSYEKL in the germline V gene. CDR3 length: 15 residues.

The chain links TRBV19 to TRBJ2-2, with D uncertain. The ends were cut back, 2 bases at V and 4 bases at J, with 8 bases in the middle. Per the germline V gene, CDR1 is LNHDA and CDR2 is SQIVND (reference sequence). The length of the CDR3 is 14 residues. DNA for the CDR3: TGTGCCAGTAGTATATTCCCCGGCACCGGGGAGCTGTTTTTT. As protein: CASSIFPGTGELFF.

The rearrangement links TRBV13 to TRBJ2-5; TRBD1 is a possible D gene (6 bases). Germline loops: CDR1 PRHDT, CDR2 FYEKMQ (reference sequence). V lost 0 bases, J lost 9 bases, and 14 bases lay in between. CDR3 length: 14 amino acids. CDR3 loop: CASSLGGQLRAQYF. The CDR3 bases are TGTGCCAGCAGCTTAGGCGGACAGCTCAGGGCCCAGTACTTC.

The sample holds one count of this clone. CDR3 protein: CASSSRGRGSPLHF. CDR3 DNA: TGTGCCAGCAGCTCTCGAGGACGAGGGTCACCCCTCCACTTT. The J gene is TRBJ1-6, the V gene TRBV7-8, with D unresolved. This CDR3 comprises 14 residues. V was shortened by 4 bases and J by 10 bases, with 14 bases between the two germline ends. Germline V gives CDR1 SGHVS, CDR2 FQNEAQ.

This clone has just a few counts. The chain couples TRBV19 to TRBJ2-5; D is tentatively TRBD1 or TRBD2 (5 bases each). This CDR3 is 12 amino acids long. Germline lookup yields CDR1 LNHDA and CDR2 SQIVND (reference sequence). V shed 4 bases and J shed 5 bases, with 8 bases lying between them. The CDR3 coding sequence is TGTGCCAGTAGTAGAGGGGTTGAGACCCAGTACTTC. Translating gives CASSRGVETQYF. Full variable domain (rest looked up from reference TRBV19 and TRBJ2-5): DGGITQSPKYLFRKEGQNVTLSCEQNLNHDAMYWYRQDPGQGLRLIYYSQIVNDFQKGDIAEGYSVSREKKESFPLTVTSAQKNPTAFYLCASSRGVETQYFGPGTRLLVL.

CDR3 loop: CAISERNNEQFF. CDR3 nucleotide sequence: TGTGCCATCTCGGAGAGGAACAATGAGCAGTTCTTC. J is TRBJ2-1 and V is TRBV6-6; D is uncertain. The germline gives CDR1 MNHNY, CDR2 SVGAGI (reference sequence). The CDR3 covers 12 residues. The V end lost 10 bases, the J end lost 5 bases, and 12 bases lay between the germline ends.

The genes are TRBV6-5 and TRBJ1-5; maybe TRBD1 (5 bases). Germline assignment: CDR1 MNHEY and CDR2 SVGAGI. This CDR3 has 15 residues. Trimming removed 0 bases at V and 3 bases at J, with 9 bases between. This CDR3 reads CASSYSVGTNQPQHF. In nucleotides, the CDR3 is TGTGCCAGCAGTTACTCCGTCGGGACCAATCAGCCCCAGCATTTT.